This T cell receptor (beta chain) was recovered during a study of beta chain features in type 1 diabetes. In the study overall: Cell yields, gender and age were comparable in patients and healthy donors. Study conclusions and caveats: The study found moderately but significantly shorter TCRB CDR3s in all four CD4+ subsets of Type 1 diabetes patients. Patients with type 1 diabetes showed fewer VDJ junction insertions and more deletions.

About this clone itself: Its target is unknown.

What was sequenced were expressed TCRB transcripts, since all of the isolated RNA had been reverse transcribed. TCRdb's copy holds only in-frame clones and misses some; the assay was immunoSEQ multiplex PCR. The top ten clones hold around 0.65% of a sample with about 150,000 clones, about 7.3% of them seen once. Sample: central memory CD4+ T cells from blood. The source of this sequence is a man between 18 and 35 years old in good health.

CDR3 in amino acids: CASSLARGLAGANVLTF. DNA of the CDR3: TGTGCCAGCAGCCTCGCCAGGGGGCTTGCTGGGGCCAACGTCCTGACTTTC. This chain joins TRBV28 and TRBJ2-6, with 8 nucleotides matching TRBD1. The CDR3 spans 17 residues. Trimming at V came to 6 bases and at J to 2 bases, leaving 9 bases not matched to a gene. The germline V gene encodes CDR1 MDHEN and CDR2 SYDVKM.